Listed below are T cell receptor beta chains from one sample, sequenced in a study of long-term antiretroviral therapy in people with HIV. The method was immunoSEQ multiplex PCR; TCRdb's version includes in-frame clones alone and lacks a portion of them. The sample shows roughly 29,000 clones, about 80% of them seen only once. Material: unsorted PBMCs, obtained 0.3 years after starting antiretroviral therapy. The receptors stem from a man between 40 and 49 years old with HIV. The conserved cysteine and the conserved F or W are not part of the CDR3 here. For some rows the clone size is stated as once, few or many, or as a class when expanded; others skip it.

J gene: TRBJ2-7; clone size: medium-sized; V gene: TRBV10-1; CDR3 protein: ASSEGRRGHHEQY
J gene: TRBJ2-1; clone size: .; V gene: TRBV7-9; CDR3 protein: ASTSPGGNNEQF
J gene: TRBJ1-5; clone size: few; V gene: TRBV27; CDR3 protein: ASSPHFRGLSNQPQH
J gene: TRBJ2-5; clone size: .; V gene: TRBV29-1; CDR3 protein: SVEKTGQETQY
J gene: TRBJ2-7; clone size: .; V gene: TRBV5-5; CDR3 protein: ASSLYGAYEQY
J gene: TRBJ1-2; clone size: .; V gene: TRBV11-2; CDR3 protein: ASSPRTGPSIGYT
J gene: TRBJ1-2; clone size: .; V gene: TRBV5-6; CDR3 protein: ASSFGTDYYT
J gene: TRBJ2-3; clone size: .; V gene: TRBV4-3; CDR3 protein: ASGGPGDTQY
J gene: TRBJ2-1; clone size: .; V gene: TRBV27; CDR3 protein: ASTLWGQGGRNEQF
J gene: TRBJ2-7; clone size: .; V gene: TRBV29-1; CDR3 protein: SVSGLAGTYEQY
J gene: TRBJ1-2; clone size: .; V gene: TRBV6-6; CDR3 protein: ASSYLDSYSYGYT
J gene: TRBJ1-2; clone size: .; V gene: TRBV11-1; CDR3 protein: ASSKTPGQGSYGYT
J gene: TRBJ2-7; clone size: .; V gene: TRBV19; CDR3 protein: ASSPWAGRDEQY
J gene: TRBJ1-1; clone size: .; V gene: TRBV27; CDR3 protein: ASIDRENTEAF
J gene: TRBJ1-2; clone size: .; V gene: TRBV6-1; CDR3 protein: ASRPPAPDYT
J gene: TRBJ2-1; clone size: once; V gene: TRBV6-5; CDR3 protein: ASSYSATLPYNEQF
J gene: TRBJ1-1; clone size: .; V gene: TRBV11-2; CDR3 protein: ASSLEGRRTEAF
J gene: TRBJ2-1; clone size: .; V gene: TRBV18; CDR3 protein: ASSPGLAGARGEQF
J gene: TRBJ2-7; clone size: .; V gene: TRBV5-6; CDR3 protein: ASSLGEYEQY
J gene: TRBJ2-3; clone size: .; V gene: TRBV25-1; CDR3 protein: ASSHRTSGDTDTQY
J gene: TRBJ1-1; clone size: .; V gene: TRBV6-5; CDR3 protein: ASIGARGPEAF
J gene: TRBJ2-3; clone size: .; V gene: TRBV7-9; CDR3 protein: ASSSTGTSTDTQY
J gene: TRBJ1-5; clone size: .; V gene: TRBV28; CDR3 protein: ASSPAEQGIRPQH
J gene: TRBJ2-7; clone size: .; V gene: TRBV7-8; CDR3 protein: ASSLVSGSGEQY
J gene: TRBJ2-2; clone size: .; V gene: TRBV4-3; CDR3 protein: ASSQDWGTGELF
J gene: TRBJ1-5; clone size: .; V gene: TRBV2; CDR3 protein: ASTATLYQPQH
J gene: TRBJ2-2; clone size: .; V gene: TRBV5-1; CDR3 protein: ASSLWLGDTGELF
J gene: TRBJ2-7; clone size: .; V gene: TRBV7-2; CDR3 protein: ASSLELLAGGFTYEQY
J gene: TRBJ2-7; clone size: few; V gene: TRBV6-1; CDR3 protein: ASSGPDRGRYEQY
J gene: TRBJ1-1; clone size: .; V gene: TRBV2; CDR3 protein: ASGSYTEAF
J gene: TRBJ1-6; clone size: .; V gene: TRBV10-3; CDR3 protein: AIKMAGGNSPLH
J gene: TRBJ2-5; clone size: .; V gene: TRBV6-5; CDR3 protein: ASSPVTRGETQY
J gene: TRBJ2-7; clone size: .; V gene: TRBV5-3; CDR3 protein: ARSGRGRPYEQY
J gene: TRBJ2-6; clone size: .; V gene: TRBV11-2; CDR3 protein: ASSGGGANVLT
J gene: TRBJ1-1; clone size: .; V gene: TRBV6-4; CDR3 protein: ASSERDRGLTEAF
J gene: TRBJ1-2; clone size: .; V gene: TRBV28; CDR3 protein: ASREDRVRGYT
J gene: TRBJ2-3; clone size: .; V gene: TRBV5-6; CDR3 protein: ASSSGQLVDTQY
J gene: TRBJ1-2; clone size: once; V gene: TRBV5-4; CDR3 protein: ASSLAAGTGVPIGYT
J gene: TRBJ1-1; clone size: .; V gene: TRBV25-1; CDR3 protein: ASRIKWGASATEAF
J gene: TRBJ1-1; clone size: .; V gene: TRBV7-2; CDR3 protein: ASSLADLTEAF
J gene: TRBJ1-3; clone size: .; V gene: TRBV6-1; CDR3 protein: ASSEFSLSGNTIY
J gene: TRBJ1-1; clone size: .; V gene: TRBV9; CDR3 protein: ASSVDGGRNTEAF
J gene: TRBJ1-4; clone size: .; V gene: TRBV5-6; CDR3 protein: ASSLWANEKLF
J gene: TRBJ1-5; clone size: few; V gene: TRBV28; CDR3 protein: ASSPPRGLQPQH
J gene: TRBJ2-7; clone size: .; V gene: TRBV4-3; CDR3 protein: ASSQSTGFSSYEQY
J gene: TRBJ2-7; clone size: few; V gene: TRBV28; CDR3 protein: ASSPLLTSSYEQY
J gene: TRBJ2-3; clone size: few; V gene: TRBV11-2; CDR3 protein: ASSLLGDTQY
J gene: TRBJ2-3; clone size: .; V gene: TRBV28; CDR3 protein: ASSPGTGGRDTQY
J gene: TRBJ1-3; clone size: .; V gene: TRBV10-2; CDR3 protein: ASSVGPGNTIY
J gene: TRBJ2-5; clone size: few; V gene: TRBV7-9; CDR3 protein: ASSPPEVVQETQY
J gene: TRBJ1-2; clone size: once; V gene: TRBV19; CDR3 protein: ASSIGPGQGNYGYT
J gene: TRBJ2-1; clone size: .; V gene: TRBV6-5; CDR3 protein: ASSSLRDGQEYEQF
J gene: TRBJ2-3; clone size: .; V gene: TRBV18; CDR3 protein: ASSPTKADTQY
J gene: TRBJ2-7; clone size: .; V gene: TRBV6-5; CDR3 protein: ASSPPGQGAGEQY
J gene: TRBJ1-4; clone size: .; V gene: TRBV5-1; CDR3 protein: ASSLFGKDEKLF
J gene: TRBJ2-3; clone size: .; V gene: TRBV5-1; CDR3 protein: ASSTGFSDTQY
J gene: TRBJ2-7; clone size: few; V gene: TRBV7-2; CDR3 protein: ASSRTGNGEQY
J gene: TRBJ2-7; clone size: .; V gene: TRBV7-9; CDR3 protein: ASTLQGRPYEQY
J gene: TRBJ1-1; clone size: once; V gene: TRBV7-6; CDR3 protein: ASSLTGATEAF
J gene: TRBJ2-7; clone size: .; V gene: TRBV7-9; CDR3 protein: ASSLTGIKFEQY